This T cell receptor (beta chain) derives from a study of T-cell reconstitution after alpha-beta-depleted transplantation in children. Construction of the TCRbeta library involved unique molecular identifiers. TCRdb re-analysed the PCR reads in MiXCR, keeping a single row per CDR3 protein. The table has approximately 630,000 distinct CDR3 sequences, around 13% seen once; the top ten hold about 0.79%. The V gene lost 0 bases and the J gene lost 7 bases, with 22 bases spanning the gap. This CDR3 is built from 18 residues. CDR1 is ENHRY and CDR2 is SYGVKD in the germline V gene. Study-level findings and limits: Reported findings indicate that, about two months after transplant, alpha-beta T cells came from several hundred expanded clones, which were derived from non-depleted graft cells. Counts and diversity of T cells one year after transplant came mostly from newly produced T cells. Surviving thymic progenitors and recipient T cells were the source of high TCRbeta diversity at day 60 in some patients.

This clonotype was found many times. As yet, its antigen is unknown. The sample in question was PBMCs, obtained before TCRalphabeta/CD19-depleted stem cell transplant. The sequence derives from a girl under 10 years old with congenital amegakaryocytic thrombocytopenia, due to receive a stem cell transplant. V gene TRBV10-3 combines with J gene TRBJ2-1; TRBD2 might be the D (6 bases). DNA of the CDR3: TGTGCCATCAGTGAGTCGAGTGATTGGGCCGGGAGTAAGAATGAGCAGTTCTTC. Translating gives CAISESSDWAGSKNEQFF.